This TCR beta chain derives from a study of CD4 T cells in relation to SARS-CoV-2 and coronaviruses. In the study overall: TCR beta CDR3s were sequenced after approximately 11-day antigen culture of PBMCs.

The germline V gene encodes CDR1 SNHLY and CDR2 FYNNEI. V dropped 6 bases and J dropped 2; count of bases not matched to a gene: 5. The CDR3 has 15 amino acids. TCRdb's table, derived via immunoSEQ multiplex PCR, lists solely in-frame clones and lacks some. The sample records about 36,000 clones, more than 60% being singletons. CD4 enrichment then naive enrichment separated naive from memory CD4+ cells. For around ten days, 10^5 sorted CD4+ cells grew with T cell-depleted PBMCs and CEF. In regard to this clone: Antigen: not known.

The V and J genes are TRBV2 and TRBJ2-3, with 10 bases identical to TRBD1. The TCR was taken from an adult with COVID-19. Sequenced: memory CD4+ T cells from PBMCs, cultured in vitro. The CDR3 loop is CASSVGTGDTDTQYF. The CDR3 DNA is TGTGCCAGCAGCGTTGGGACAGGGGACACAGATACGCAGTATTTT.